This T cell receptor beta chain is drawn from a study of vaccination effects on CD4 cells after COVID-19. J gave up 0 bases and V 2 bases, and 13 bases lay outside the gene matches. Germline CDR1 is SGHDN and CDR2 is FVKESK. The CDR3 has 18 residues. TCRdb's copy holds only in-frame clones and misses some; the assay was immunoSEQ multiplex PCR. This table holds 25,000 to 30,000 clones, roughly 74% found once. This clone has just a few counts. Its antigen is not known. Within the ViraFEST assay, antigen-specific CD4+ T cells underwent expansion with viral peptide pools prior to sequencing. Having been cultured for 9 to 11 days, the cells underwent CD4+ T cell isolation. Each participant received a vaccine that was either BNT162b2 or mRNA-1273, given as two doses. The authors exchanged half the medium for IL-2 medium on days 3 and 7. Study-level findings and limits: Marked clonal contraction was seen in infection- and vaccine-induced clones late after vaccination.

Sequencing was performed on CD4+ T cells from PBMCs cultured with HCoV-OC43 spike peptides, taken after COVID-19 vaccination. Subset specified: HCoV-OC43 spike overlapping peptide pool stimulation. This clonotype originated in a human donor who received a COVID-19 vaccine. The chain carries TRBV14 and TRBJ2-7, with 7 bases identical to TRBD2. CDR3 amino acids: CASSQRSLGGGPSYEQYF. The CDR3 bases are TGTGCCAGCAGCCAAAGATCTTTGGGGGGAGGGCCCTCCTACGAGCAGTACTTC.